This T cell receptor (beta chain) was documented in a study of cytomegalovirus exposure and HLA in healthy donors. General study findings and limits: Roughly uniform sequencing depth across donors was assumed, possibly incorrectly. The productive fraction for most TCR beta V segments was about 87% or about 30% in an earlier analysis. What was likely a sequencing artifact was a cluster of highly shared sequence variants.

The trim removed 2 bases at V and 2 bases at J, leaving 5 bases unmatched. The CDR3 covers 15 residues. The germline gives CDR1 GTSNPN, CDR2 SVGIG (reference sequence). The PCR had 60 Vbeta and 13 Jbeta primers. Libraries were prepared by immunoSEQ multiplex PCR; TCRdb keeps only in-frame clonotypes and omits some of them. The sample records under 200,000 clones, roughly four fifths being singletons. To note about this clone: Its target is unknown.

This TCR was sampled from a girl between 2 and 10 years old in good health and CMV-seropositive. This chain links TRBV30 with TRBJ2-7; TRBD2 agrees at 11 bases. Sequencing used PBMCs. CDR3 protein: CAWSPPSGRTYEQYF. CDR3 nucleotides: TGTGCCTGGAGTCCGCCTAGCGGGAGGACCTACGAGCAGTACTTC.